A single sample gave rise to the 12 T cell receptor beta chains below, sequenced in a study of cytomegalovirus exposure and HLA in healthy donors. This table comes from immunoSEQ multiplex PCR, and its TCRdb copy is limited to in-frame clones, with some not included. In the table there are some 250,000 clones, more than 75% of which are singletons. The sequencing input was PBMCs. All receptors come from a woman aged 25 to 45 in good health and CMV-seropositive.

This clone has just one count. The chain combines TRBV7-8 with TRBJ1-5; D possibly corresponds to TRBD1 (6 bases). The V end lost 2 bases, the J end lost 7 bases, and 15 bases lay between the germline ends. The length of the CDR3 is 15 residues. The germline gives CDR1 SGHVS, CDR2 FQNEAQ. CDR3 loop: CASSLSPGDLQPQHF. The CDR3 DNA sequence: TGTGCCAGCAGCTTATCCCCAGGGGATTTACAGCCCCAGCATTTT.

This clone was found a few times. The chain joins TRBV19 to TRBJ1-5, with unresolved D. Trimming left V 0 bases short and J 2 bases short, with 5 bases between. This CDR3 has 14 amino acids. CDR1 LNHDA and CDR2 SQIVND come from the germline V gene (reference sequence). CDR3 in DNA: TGTGCCAGTAGTATAGACGGGGGCAATCAGCCCCAGCATTTT. Translated: CASSIDGGNQPQHF.

The chain combines TRBV18 with TRBJ1-2, with D possibly TRBD1 on 5 matching bases. Germline V gene data show CDR1 as KGHSH and CDR2 as LQKENI. V was trimmed by 2 bases and J by 4 bases, leaving 11 bases between them. The CDR3 extends over 14 amino acids. CDR3 nucleotides: TGTGCCAGCTCACCAGCGGGGCGGATCTATGGCTACACCTTC. Protein product: CASSPAGRIYGYTF.

The chain joins TRBV5-4 to TRBJ2-7, with D unclear. Trimming left V 1 base short and J 5 bases short, with 10 bases between. Germline values: CDR1 SGHNT, CDR2 YYREEE (reference sequence). This CDR3 is 13 amino acids long. The CDR3 here is CASSLPPADEQYF. The CDR3 DNA follows: TGTGCCAGCAGCTTGCCTCCGGCGGACGAGCAGTACTTC.

The rearrangement uses TRBV29-1 and TRBJ2-5; 10 nucleotides line up with TRBD2. The CDR3 runs 18 residues. V gave up 4 bases and J gave up 2 bases; unmatched junction bases: 16. From germline, CDR1 is SQVTM and CDR2 ANQGSEA. The CDR3 DNA is TGCAGCGTTGGAGGGTCCGCGGAACTAGCGGGATATCAAGAGACCCAGTACTTC. Translating it yields CSVGGSAELAGYQETQYF.

This sequence joins TRBV7-8 and TRBJ2-3; D remains ambiguous. V was shortened by 1 base and J by 4 bases, with 9 bases between the two germline ends. The length of the CDR3 is 14 residues. The V gene's germline CDR1 is SGHVS and CDR2 FQNEAQ. For the CDR3, the DNA is TGTGCCAGCAGCTTAGTACCTGGCCCAGATACGCAGTATTTT. Protein: CASSLVPGPDTQYF. The full variable domain, with the rest looked up from reference TRBV7-8 and TRBJ2-3, is GAGVSQSPRYKVAKRGQDVALRCDPISGHVSLFWYQQALGQGPEFLTYFQNEAQLDKSGLPSDRFFAERPEGSVSTLKIQRTQQEDSAVYLCASSLVPGPDTQYFGPGTRLTVL.

This clone appeared once. The rearrangement uses TRBV27 and TRBJ2-2; perhaps TRBD1 as D (6 bases). CDR1 is MNHEY and CDR2 is SMNVEV in the germline V gene (reference sequence). This CDR3 contains 16 residues. V lost 1 base and J lost 2, with 11 bases in between. The CDR3 nucleotides are TGTGCCAGCAGTTTATTAGGGGACACAAACACCGGGGAGCTGTTTTTT. This sequence encodes CASSLLGDTNTGELFF.

This chain links TRBV6-1 with TRBJ1-2; 7 positions agree with TRBD1. CDR3 length: 14 amino acids. The germline CDR1 and CDR2 sequences are MNHNS and SASEGT. Germline trimming cut 5 bases from V and 6 bases from J; bases unmatched to any gene: 9. CDR3 nucleotides: TGTGCCAGCAGTTCCCCGGGACAGAGCCATGGCTACACCTTC. Translation: CASSSPGQSHGYTF.

This clone was seen once. This chain joins TRBV9 and TRBJ1-2, with D possibly TRBD1 on 6 matching bases. CDR3 length equals 14 residues. Germline-derived CDR1 and CDR2 are SGDLS and YYNGEE. V gave up 5 bases and J gave up 6 bases, with 17 bases separating them. CDR3 residues: CASSGMTGGDGYTF. The CDR3 DNA reads as TGTGCCAGCAGTGGGATGACAGGCGGTGATGGCTACACCTTC.

The chain couples TRBV7-8 to TRBJ1-1, with D possibly TRBD1 on 6 matching bases. Looked up from germline, CDR1 is SGHVS and CDR2 is FQNEAQ. This CDR3 has 14 residues. The ends were cut back, 4 bases at V and 3 bases at J, with 12 bases in the middle. DNA of the CDR3: TGTGCCAGCAGCTCCCCGGGGGGGCACACTGAAGCTTTCTTT. Residues: CASSSPGGHTEAFF.

This chain joins TRBV7-3 and TRBJ2-7; D is possibly TRBD2 (5 bases). The germline V gene has CDR1 SGHTA and CDR2 FQGTGA. The CDR3 runs 13 residues. The V end lost 2 bases, the J end lost 3 bases, and 8 bases lay between the germline ends. In DNA form, the CDR3 reads TGTGCCAGCAGCTTATTCGCGGGCTACGAGCAGTACTTC. Its protein is CASSLFAGYEQYF.

This clone has just a few counts. The chain has TRBV28 and TRBJ1-5; D call uncertain. The ends were cut back, 5 bases at V and 5 bases at J, with 7 bases in the middle. Germline lookup yields CDR1 MDHEN and CDR2 SYDVKM. The length of the CDR3 is 12 residues. CDR3 sequence (DNA): TGTGCCAGCAGTCAATCCCATCAGCCCCAGCATTTT. The encoded protein is CASSQSHQPQHF.